A selection of T cell receptor beta chains follows, all from one sample in a study of CD8 T cells in ankylosing spondylitis. TCRdb redid the calling of the 5' RACE reads with MiXCR, one entry per CDR3 protein. The table includes approximately 220,000 distinct CDR3 sequences, approximately 16% detected once. The sample was blood, either unsorted or a sorted T cell fraction (not recorded which). Source of these receptors: a male donor with ankylosing spondylitis. The CDR3 runs from the conserved cysteine through the conserved F or W. The D gene is left open where the match is weak. Some rows have no size entry. The others give once, few or many, or a class for an expanded clone.

j_call | clone_size | v_call | d_call | cdr3_aa | cdr3_nt
TRBJ2-1 | few | TRBV4-3 | TRBD2 | CASSQEPGLAFNNEQFF | TGCGCCAGCAGCCAGGAACCGGGACTAGCCTTTAACAATGAGCAGTTCTTC
TRBJ1-1 | - | TRBV19 | - | CASSIVSRGTEAFF | TGTGCCAGTAGTATCGTCTCGAGGGGCACTGAAGCTTTCTTT
TRBJ1-2 | - | TRBV10-3 | TRBD1 | CASGQGGYGYTF | TGTGCCTCAGGACAGGGGGGCTATGGCTACACCTTC
TRBJ1-2 | - | TRBV25-1 | - | CASSERDSYGYTF | TGTGCCAGCAGTGAAAGAGACAGCTATGGCTACACCTTC
TRBJ2-1 | - | TRBV30 | TRBD2 | CAWSDDLAGGYNEQFF | TGTGCCTGGAGTGACGACCTAGCGGGGGGATACAATGAGCAGTTCTTC
TRBJ2-2 | - | TRBV6-2/TRBV6-3 | - | CASSYSSGEPTGELFF | TGTGCCAGCAGTTACTCTAGCGGAGAACCCACCGGGGAGCTGTTTTTT
TRBJ1-1 | - | TRBV6-5 | - | CASSYGLMNTEAFF | TGTGCCAGCAGTTACGGACTTATGAACACTGAAGCTTTCTTT
TRBJ1-3 | - | TRBV28 | TRBD1 | CAGRDRGGNTIYF | TGTGCCGGCCGGGACAGGGGAGGAAACACCATATATTTT
TRBJ1-1 | many | TRBV29-1 | - | CSVVDMNTEAFF | TGCAGCGTTGTAGATATGAACACTGAAGCTTTCTTT
TRBJ1-5 | few | TRBV10-2 | TRBD1 | CASSEVGRGRQPQHF | TGCGCCAGCAGTGAGGTAGGCAGGGGGCGTCAGCCCCAGCATTTT
TRBJ2-1 | - | TRBV6-2/TRBV6-3 | - | CASSNRGSDEQFF | TGTGCCAGCAGTAACCGGGGTAGCGATGAGCAGTTCTTC
TRBJ2-7 | few | TRBV7-8 | - | CASRTPLNEGDSYEQYF | TGTGCCAGCAGAACTCCCCTTAACGAAGGGGATTCCTACGAGCAGTACTTC
TRBJ2-1 | - | TRBV7-6 | - | CASSKNSDPHNEQFF | TGTGCCAGCAGCAAGAACAGTGACCCCCACAATGAGCAGTTCTTC
TRBJ2-3 | - | TRBV29-1 | - | CSVEFTGLGATDTQYF | TGCAGCGTTGAATTTACAGGGTTGGGGGCCACAGATACGCAGTATTTT
TRBJ1-5 | few | TRBV16 | - | CASSQSGEGQPQHF | TGTGCCAGCAGCCAATCGGGGGAGGGTCAGCCCCAGCATTTT
TRBJ2-3 | few | TRBV2 | TRBD2 | CASSVPSGGIKDTQYF | TGTGCCAGCAGCGTTCCTAGCGGGGGGATAAAAGATACGCAGTATTTT
TRBJ2-2 | - | TRBV7-8 | - | CASSLLEGGELFF | TGTGCCAGCAGCTTATTGGAGGGCGGGGAGCTGTTTTTT
TRBJ2-1 | - | TRBV12-5 | - | CASGLVPWGYNEQFF | TGTGCTAGTGGTTTGGTACCGTGGGGCTACAATGAGCAGTTCTTC
TRBJ1-5 | - | TRBV4-1 | - | CASSQGLPGGPQHF | TGCGCCAGCAGCCAAGGGCTCCCGGGGGGGCCCCAGCATTTT
TRBJ2-5 | few | TRBV7-9 | - | CASRWTLEETQYF | TGTGCCAGCAGATGGACTCTCGAAGAGACCCAGTACTTC
TRBJ2-1 | - | TRBV20-1 | - | CSGRDPKYNEQFF | TGCAGTGGCCGGGACCCCAAGTACAATGAGCAGTTCTTC
TRBJ2-2 | - | TRBV6-4 | - | CASSATTDTGELFF | TGTGCCAGCAGTGCGACAACAGACACCGGGGAGCTGTTTTTT
TRBJ1-3 | few | TRBV20-1 | - | CSARQWASGNTIYF | TGCAGTGCTAGACAGTGGGCCTCTGGAAACACCATATATTTT
TRBJ2-2 | - | TRBV30 | - | CAWAFRGRTGELFF | TGTGCCTGGGCATTTCGAGGGCGCACCGGGGAGCTGTTTTTT
TRBJ2-2 | - | TRBV4-2 | - | CASSQDYTDTGELFF | TGTGCCAGCAGCCAAGATTATACGGACACCGGGGAGCTGTTTTTT
TRBJ1-4 | - | TRBV5-1 | - | CASSLEAYGEKLFF | TGCGCCAGCAGCTTGGAAGCCTACGGTGAAAAACTGTTTTTT
TRBJ1-1 | - | TRBV9 | - | CASSVGGTLMNTEAFF | TGTGCCAGCAGCGTAGGGGGGACCCTCATGAACACTGAAGCTTTCTTT
TRBJ2-3 | - | TRBV11-3 | - | CASSSRGTTESTDTQYF | TGTGCCAGCAGCTCCCGCGGGACCACAGAAAGCACAGATACGCAGTATTTT
TRBJ2-1 | many | TRBV29-1 | - | CSVARDNTYNEQFF | TGCAGCGTGGCACGGGACAATACCTACAATGAGCAGTTCTTC
TRBJ2-7 | - | TRBV14 | - | CASSQGHGYEQYF | TGTGCCAGCAGCCAAGGTCACGGGTACGAGCAGTACTTC
TRBJ2-2 | - | TRBV18 | - | CASSSGVTNTGELFF | TGTGCCAGCTCATCAGGGGTTACGAACACCGGGGAGCTGTTTTTT
TRBJ2-2 | - | TRBV15 | - | CATSTGRETGELFF | TGTGCCACCAGCACCGGACGAGAAACCGGGGAGCTGTTTTTT
TRBJ1-5 | - | TRBV6-5 | TRBD1 | CASSYSTRTGDRQPQHF | TGTGCCAGCAGTTACTCGACTAGGACAGGGGATCGTCAGCCCCAGCATTTT
TRBJ1-5 | few | TRBV7-6 | - | CASSLGGADQPQHF | TGTGCCAGCAGCTTAGGGGGGGCTGATCAGCCCCAGCATTTT
TRBJ2-7 | - | TRBV12-3/TRBV12-4 | TRBD2 | CACSNHRPLSGRESYEQYF | TGTGCCTGCAGCAACCATCGACCCCTAAGCGGGAGGGAGTCCTACGAGCAGTACTTC
TRBJ1-1 | many | TRBV29-1 | - | CSVEGGRGTEAFF | TGCAGCGTTGAAGGGGGGCGCGGCACTGAAGCTTTCTTT
TRBJ2-7 | few | TRBV11-2 | TRBD2 | CASSLGPTSGSFEQYF | TGTGCCAGCAGCTTAGGCCCCACTAGCGGGAGCTTCGAGCAGTACTTC
TRBJ1-6 | - | TRBV12-3/TRBV12-4 | TRBD1 | CASRTRRQGWDSPLHF | TGTGCCAGCAGAACAAGGCGACAGGGCTGGGATTCACCCCTCCACTTT
TRBJ2-1 | few | TRBV20-1 | TRBD2 | CSAPRTSWDEQFF | TGCAGTGCTCCCCGGACTAGTTGGGATGAGCAGTTCTTC
TRBJ2-7 | - | TRBV10-3 | TRBD2 | CAISGGTSGSSYEQYF | TGTGCCATCAGTGGCGGGACTAGCGGGAGCTCCTACGAGCAGTACTTC
TRBJ2-2 | few | TRBV30 | - | CAWMGYANTGELFF | TGTGCCTGGATGGGTTACGCGAACACCGGGGAGCTGTTTTTT
TRBJ2-2 | - | TRBV7-8 | - | CASSSILNTGELFF | TGTGCCAGCAGCTCCATACTCAACACCGGGGAGCTGTTTTTT
TRBJ1-1 | - | TRBV12-3/TRBV12-4 | - | CASSPYFAEAFF | TGTGCCAGCAGCCCCTACTTTGCTGAAGCTTTCTTT
TRBJ1-1 | few | TRBV10-3 | - | CAISEGGSIGSTEAFF | TGTGCCATCAGTGAAGGGGGAAGTATAGGAAGCACTGAAGCTTTCTTT
TRBJ2-3 | - | TRBV2 | - | CASSGSGADTQYF | TGTGCCAGCAGTGGGTCAGGCGCAGATACGCAGTATTTT
TRBJ1-6 | - | TRBV19 | - | CASSIGTGNSPLHF | TGTGCCAGTAGTATAGGGACGGGAAATTCACCCCTCCACTTT
TRBJ2-1 | - | TRBV6-4 | - | CASSEGVYNEQFF | TGTGCCAGCAGTGAGGGGGTCTACAATGAGCAGTTCTTC
TRBJ2-1 | - | TRBV5-1 | - | CASSGIPGGSSSYNEQFF | TGCGCCAGCAGCGGAATCCCCGGTGGGTCCTCGTCCTACAATGAGCAGTTCTTC
TRBJ2-3 | - | TRBV4-1 | - | CASSELHTDTQYF | TGCGCCAGCAGCGAGTTACACACAGATACGCAGTATTTT
TRBJ1-4 | - | TRBV29-1 | - | CSVEMGSTNEKLFF | TGCAGCGTTGAAATGGGGTCAACTAATGAAAAACTGTTTTTT
TRBJ2-3 | - | TRBV27 | TRBD2 | CASSFSLAGADTQYF | TGTGCCAGCAGTTTCTCCCTAGCGGGCGCAGATACGCAGTATTTT
TRBJ2-5 | few | TRBV7-2 | - | CASSLVMGHRETQYF | TGTGCCAGCAGCTTAGTAATGGGACATCGGGAGACCCAGTACTTC